One sample yielded the 17 T cell receptor beta chains listed below, sequenced in a study of control samples from healthy donors and cancer patients. Using immunoSEQ multiplex PCR, the repertoire was profiled, and TCRdb retains in-frame clones only, with some absent. The data contain over 150,000 clones, about 94% of them seen just once; the ten biggest clones take up 14%. Input material: PBMCs. Receptors originate from a man in his 60s with colorectal cancer.

The chain couples TRBV18 to TRBJ2-5; 11 bases are shared with TRBD2. Trimming took 3 bases from V and 1 from J; bases not matched to a gene: 1. The CDR3 runs to 15 residues. Germline values: CDR1 KGHSH, CDR2 LQKENI. CDR3 sequence: CASSPGLAVQETQYF. The CDR3 DNA follows: TGTGCCAGCTCACCGGGACTAGCGGTCCAAGAGACCCAGTACTTC.

This clone was observed a single time. V and J are TRBV12-3 or TRBV12-4 and TRBJ2-5; possibly TRBD1 for D (5 bases). V gave up 3 bases and J gave up 7 bases, with 12 bases separating them. The CDR3 totals 13 residues. The CDR3 bases are TGTGCCAGCAGTTTTGGGGCAAGGGGGACCCAGTACTTC. This gives the protein CASSFGARGTQYF.

The chain has TRBV23-1 and TRBJ2-1; D gene ambiguous. Being an ORF, TRBV23-1 has a function that is uncertain. There are 13 residues in the CDR3. V was cut by 0 bases and J by 14 bases, with 14 bases left in between. The CDR3 loop is CASSQSSGEVKFF. For the CDR3, the DNA is TGCGCCAGCAGTCAATCAAGTGGAGAGGTCAAGTTCTTC.

A note on this clone: The junction departs from the called germline gene at one end, perhaps through a read error. In the same sample, other DNA sequences code for this CDR3. V is TRBV7-2 and J is TRBJ1-3, with D tentatively TRBD1 (5 bases). This CDR3 contains 15 residues. Germline CDR1 SGHTA, CDR2 FQGNSA. The CDR3 protein is CASSLATGPGNTIYF. In DNA form, the CDR3 reads TGTGCCAGCAGCTTAGCCACAGGACCTGGGAACACCATATATTTT.

V is TRBV5-1 and J is TRBJ1-1; TRBD1 is a possible D gene (5 bases). Deletions cut 4 bases from V and 1 base from J, with 14 bases between. Germline CDR1 is SGHRS and CDR2 is YFSETQ. This CDR3 contains 15 residues. The CDR3 sequence: CASSMGPEGNTEAFF. The CDR3 coding sequence is TGCGCCAGCAGCATGGGACCCGAGGGGAACACTGAAGCTTTCTTT.

This sequence joins TRBV5-1 and TRBJ2-1; TRBD2 aligns across 9 bases. Germline V lookup: CDR1 SGHRS, CDR2 YFSETQ. J was trimmed by 10 bases and V by 0 bases; bases with no gene match: 11. CDR3 length: 16 residues. The DNA for the CDR3 is TGCGCCAGCAGCTTGGGTTCTAGCGGGGCCTTCGGCGAGCAGTTCTTC. This sequence encodes CASSLGSSGAFGEQFF. Using reference TRBV5-1 and TRBJ2-1 for the parts outside the CDR3, the full variable domain is KAGVTQTPRYLIKTRGQQVTLSCSPISGHRSVSWYQQTPGQGLQFLFEYFSETQRNKGNFPGRFSGRQFSNSRSEMNVSTLELGDSALYLCASSLGSSGAFGEQFFGPGTRLTVL.

Written as DNA, the CDR3 is TGTGCCAGCAGCCAGGGACAGGGGGTCTACGAGCAGTACTTC. This translates into CASSQGQGVYEQYF. J is TRBJ2-7 and V is TRBV5-8; the match to TRBD1 covers 11 bases. The CDR3 spans 14 residues. CDR1 SGHTS and CDR2 YDEGEE come from the germline V gene. The ends lost 4 bases at V and 3 bases at J; junction bases unmatched: 3.

The sample holds one count of this clone. The V and J genes are TRBV13 and TRBJ2-2; the D gene is possibly TRBD2 (6 bases). The CDR3 consists of 16 residues. Between the trimmed V and J ends, which lost 8 bases and 6 bases, there was a span of 22 bases. Germline CDR1 and CDR2: PRHDT and FYEKMQ (reference sequence). CDR3: CASRRGTFETAGELFF. DNA of the CDR3: TGTGCCAGCCGCCGTGGGACTTTCGAAACCGCCGGGGAGCTGTTTTTT.

V and J are TRBV27 and TRBJ1-2, with D unresolved. CDR3 length: 13 amino acids. Germline loops: CDR1 MNHEY, CDR2 SMNVEV (reference sequence). V lost 2 bases, J lost 8 bases, and 12 bases lay in between. The CDR3 DNA reads TGTGCCAGCAGTTTACCGGGCGGTGAGGGCTACACCTTC. Translated, it gives CASSLPGGEGYTF.

This sequence joins TRBV19 and TRBJ1-1; the match to TRBD1 covers 8 bases. This CDR3 spans 15 amino acids. Per germline, CDR1 LNHDA and CDR2 SQIVND (reference sequence). The ends lost 3 bases at V and 1 base at J; junction bases unmatched: 4. CDR3 sequence: CASSIQGAGNTEAFF. DNA of the CDR3: TGTGCCAGTAGTATCCAGGGGGCGGGGAACACTGAAGCTTTCTTT.

This clone has only one observation. The V call is TRBV14, the J call TRBJ1-3; D unresolved. This CDR3 contains 14 residues. V was clipped by 2 bases and J by 1 base, with 6 bases between them. Germline V gene lookup returns CDR1 SGHDN and CDR2 FVKESK. CDR3 nucleotide sequence: TGTGCCAGCAGCCAACCGGGTTCTGGAAACACCATATATTTT. Protein product: CASSQPGSGNTIYF.

This sequence joins TRBV25-1 and TRBJ1-2; weak D call: TRBD1 (6 bases). The CDR3 sequence is 13 residues long. Germline V gives CDR1 MGHDK, CDR2 SYGVNS. V was shortened by 3 bases and J by 4 bases, with 9 bases between the two germline ends. The CDR3 region is CASSEGGAYGYTF. The CDR3 DNA follows: TGTGCCAGCAGTGAGGGGGGGGCCTATGGCTACACCTTC.

The rearrangement joins TRBV2 to TRBJ1-1, with 7 bases aligning to TRBD1. Germline values: CDR1 SNHLY, CDR2 FYNNEI. V shed 6 bases and J 0 bases; nucleotides not matched to a gene: 1. The CDR3 covers 13 residues. For the CDR3, the DNA is TGTGCCAGCAGGACAGGGATGAACACTGAAGCTTTCTTT. It encodes CASRTGMNTEAFF.

Worth noting for this clone: The sample contains more than one DNA sequence encoding this CDR3. The V and J genes are TRBV7-2 and TRBJ2-7; D is ambiguous. V lost 5 bases and J lost 3, with 5 bases in between. This CDR3 is 11 amino acids long. Germline V gives CDR1 SGHTA, CDR2 FQGNSA. This chain's CDR3 is CASSPSYEQYF. DNA for the CDR3: TGTGCCAGCAGCCCGAGCTACGAGCAGTACTTC.

The V call is TRBV6-2 or TRBV6-3, the J call TRBJ2-6; 7 bases line up with TRBD2. The CDR3 has 18 residues. The germline V gene has CDR1 MNHEY and CDR2 SVGEGT. The trim removed 0 bases at V and 4 bases at J, leaving 9 bases unmatched. As DNA, the CDR3 is TGTGCCAGCAGTTACTCGCGACTGGCGGGGGTCGGGGCCAACGTCCTGACTTTC. Translation: CASSYSRLAGVGANVLTF.

The V call is TRBV3-1 (or the pseudogene TRBV3-2), the J call TRBJ2-5; maybe TRBD2 (6 bases). The CDR3 consists of 15 residues. Looked up from germline, CDR1 is LGHDT and CDR2 is YNNKEL (reference sequence). Trimming stripped 1 base from V and 5 bases from J, with 14 bases between. The CDR3 reads CASSQGSRAGETQYF. DNA of the CDR3: TGTGCCAGCAGCCAAGGATCGCGGGCGGGGGAGACCCAGTACTTC.

In its sample, this clone was seen once. A junction end diverges from the germline sequence, so it may reflect a read error. The gene calls are TRBV25-1 and TRBJ2-7, with TRBD2 as a possible D gene (5 bases). This CDR3 comprises 15 residues. From germline, CDR1 is MGHDK and CDR2 SYGVNS. CDR3 coding DNA: TGTGCCAGCAGCGAAACCGGGATCGGTTCTTACGGGCAGTACTTC. Translation: CASSETGIGSYGQYF.